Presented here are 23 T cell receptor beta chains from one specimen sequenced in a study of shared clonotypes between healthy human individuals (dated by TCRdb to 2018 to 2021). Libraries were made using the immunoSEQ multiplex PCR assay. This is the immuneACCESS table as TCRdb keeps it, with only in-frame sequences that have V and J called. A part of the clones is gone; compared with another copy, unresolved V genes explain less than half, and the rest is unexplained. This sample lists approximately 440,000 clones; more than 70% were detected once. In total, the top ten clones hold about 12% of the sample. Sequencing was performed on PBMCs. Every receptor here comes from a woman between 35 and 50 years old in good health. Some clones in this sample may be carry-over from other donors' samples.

The CDR3 DNA follows: TGTGCCAGCAGTCGTAGGCAAGAGACCCAGTACTTC. This translates into CASSRRQETQYF. J is TRBJ2-5 and V is TRBV28; D gene unclear. Between the trimmed V and J ends, which lost 5 bases and 2 bases, there was a span of 6 bases. The germline V gene encodes CDR1 MDHEN and CDR2 SYDVKM. The CDR3 consists of 12 residues.

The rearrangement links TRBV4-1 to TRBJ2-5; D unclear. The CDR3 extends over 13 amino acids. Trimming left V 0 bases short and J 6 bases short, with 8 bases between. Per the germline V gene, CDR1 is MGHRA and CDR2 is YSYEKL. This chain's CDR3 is CASSQDLRQTQYF. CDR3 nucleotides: TGCGCCAGCAGCCAAGATCTGAGGCAGACCCAGTACTTC.

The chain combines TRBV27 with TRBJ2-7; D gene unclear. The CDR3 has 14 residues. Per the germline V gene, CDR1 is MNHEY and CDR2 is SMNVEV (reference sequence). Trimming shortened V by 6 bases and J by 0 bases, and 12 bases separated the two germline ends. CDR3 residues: CASRPTPASYEQYF. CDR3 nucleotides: TGTGCCAGCAGGCCCACCCCCGCCTCCTACGAGCAGTACTTC.

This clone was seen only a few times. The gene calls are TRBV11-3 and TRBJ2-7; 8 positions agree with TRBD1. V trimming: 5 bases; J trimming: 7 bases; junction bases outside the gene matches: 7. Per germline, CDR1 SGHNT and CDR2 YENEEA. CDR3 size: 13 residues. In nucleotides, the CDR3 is TGTGCCAGCAGCCTTGACAGGGGAGGTGAGCAGTACTTC. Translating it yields CASSLDRGGEQYF.

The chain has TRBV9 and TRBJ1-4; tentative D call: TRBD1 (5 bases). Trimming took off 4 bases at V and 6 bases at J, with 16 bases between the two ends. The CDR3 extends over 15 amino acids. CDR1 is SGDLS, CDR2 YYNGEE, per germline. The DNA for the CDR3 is TGTGCCAGCAGCTCCCTGGGGAGGGGTGATGAAAAACTGTTTTTT. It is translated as CASSSLGRGDEKLFF.

DNA of the CDR3: TGTGCCAGCAGCTCGGGACAGGGAGGCAATCAGCCCCAGCATTTT. Its translation: CASSSGQGGNQPQHF. The rearrangement joins TRBV7-9 to TRBJ1-5; 9 bases match TRBD1. CDR1 and CDR2 (germline): SEHNR, FQNEAQ (reference sequence). The CDR3 covers 15 residues. V lost 4 bases to trimming and J lost 2 bases; unmatched junction nucleotides: 3.

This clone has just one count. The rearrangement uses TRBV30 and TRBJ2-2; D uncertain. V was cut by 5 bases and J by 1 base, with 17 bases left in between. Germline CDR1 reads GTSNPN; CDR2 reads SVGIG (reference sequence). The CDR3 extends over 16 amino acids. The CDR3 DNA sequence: TGTGCCTGGGACTCGCGACTCGGGCTGAACACCGGGGAGCTGTTTTTT. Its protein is CAWDSRLGLNTGELFF.

Here the CDR3 reads CASNQGMDTEAFF. Here the CDR3 DNA reads TGCGCCAGCAACCAGGGGATGGACACTGAAGCTTTCTTT. The chain joins TRBV4-1 to TRBJ1-1; tentatively, D is TRBD1 (6 bases). V lost 7 bases and J 3 bases, leaving 12 bases between the germline ends. This CDR3 is 13 amino acids long. Germline CDR1 reads MGHRA; CDR2 reads YSYEKL.

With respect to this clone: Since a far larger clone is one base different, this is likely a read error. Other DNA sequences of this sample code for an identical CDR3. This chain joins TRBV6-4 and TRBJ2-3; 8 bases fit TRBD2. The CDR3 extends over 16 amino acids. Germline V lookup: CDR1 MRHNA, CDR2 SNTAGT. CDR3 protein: CASSALAGSSTDTQYF. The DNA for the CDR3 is TGTGCTAGCAGCGCCTTAGCGGGGTCTAGCACAGATACGCAGTATTTT.

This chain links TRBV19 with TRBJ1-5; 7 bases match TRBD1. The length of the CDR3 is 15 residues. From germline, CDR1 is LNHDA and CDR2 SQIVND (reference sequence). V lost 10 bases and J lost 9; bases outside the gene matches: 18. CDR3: CATTFTGDFGRPQHF. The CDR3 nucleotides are TGTGCCACTACCTTCACAGGGGACTTTGGACGGCCCCAGCATTTT.

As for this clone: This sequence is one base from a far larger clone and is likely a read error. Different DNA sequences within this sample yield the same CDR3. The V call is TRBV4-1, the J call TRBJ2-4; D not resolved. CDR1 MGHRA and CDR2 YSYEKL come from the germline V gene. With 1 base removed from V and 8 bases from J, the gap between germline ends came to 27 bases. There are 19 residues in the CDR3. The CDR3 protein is CASSQGNRFVFSRADIQYF. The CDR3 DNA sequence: TGCGCCAGCAGCCAAGGGAATAGGTTTGTCTTCAGCCGGGCGGACATTCAGTACTTC.

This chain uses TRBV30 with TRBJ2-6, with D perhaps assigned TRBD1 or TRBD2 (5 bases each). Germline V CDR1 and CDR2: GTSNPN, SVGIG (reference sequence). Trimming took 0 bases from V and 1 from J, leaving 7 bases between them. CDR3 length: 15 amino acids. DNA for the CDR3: TGTGCCTGGAGTGTTGGGGGATCTGGGGCCAACGTCCTGACTTTC. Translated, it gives CAWSVGGSGANVLTF.

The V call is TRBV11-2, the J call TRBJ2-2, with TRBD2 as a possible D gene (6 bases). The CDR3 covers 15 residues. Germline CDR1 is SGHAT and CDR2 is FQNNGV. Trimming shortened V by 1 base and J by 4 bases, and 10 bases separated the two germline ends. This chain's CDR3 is CASSLVGGTTGELFF. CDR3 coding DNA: TGTGCCAGCAGCTTAGTTGGGGGGACCACCGGGGAGCTGTTTTTT.

The CDR3 DNA is TGCGCCAGCAGCCTAGGGACAGGGGGTATCACCGGGGAGCTGTTTTTT. Amino acids: CASSLGTGGITGELFF. This chain connects TRBV5-1 to TRBJ2-2, with 11 bases identical to TRBD1. CDR3 length: 16 residues. With V trimmed by 4 bases and J by 4 bases, 6 bases remained unmatched. Per germline, CDR1 SGHRS and CDR2 YFSETQ.

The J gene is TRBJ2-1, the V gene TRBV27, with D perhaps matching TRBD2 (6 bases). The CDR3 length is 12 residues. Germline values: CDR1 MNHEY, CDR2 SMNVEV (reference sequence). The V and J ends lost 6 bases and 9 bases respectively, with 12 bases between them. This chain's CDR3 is CASSPPGGEQFF. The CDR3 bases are TGTGCCAGCAGCCCGCCCGGGGGTGAGCAGTTCTTC.

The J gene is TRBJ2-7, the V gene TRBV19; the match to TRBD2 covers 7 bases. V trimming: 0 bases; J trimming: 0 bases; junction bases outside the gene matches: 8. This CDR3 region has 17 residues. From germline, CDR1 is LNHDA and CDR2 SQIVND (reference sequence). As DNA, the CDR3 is TGTGCCAGTAGTATAGATCGCCCGGGCGGGAGCTCCTACGAGCAGTACTTC. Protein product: CASSIDRPGGSSYEQYF.

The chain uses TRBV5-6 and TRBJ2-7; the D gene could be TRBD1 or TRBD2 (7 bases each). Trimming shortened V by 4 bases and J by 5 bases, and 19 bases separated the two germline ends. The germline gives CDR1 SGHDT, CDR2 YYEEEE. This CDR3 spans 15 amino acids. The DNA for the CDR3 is TGTGCCAGCAGCCCGGGCTTCAGGGGGGGACACGAGCAGTACTTC. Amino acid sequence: CASSPGFRGGHEQYF.

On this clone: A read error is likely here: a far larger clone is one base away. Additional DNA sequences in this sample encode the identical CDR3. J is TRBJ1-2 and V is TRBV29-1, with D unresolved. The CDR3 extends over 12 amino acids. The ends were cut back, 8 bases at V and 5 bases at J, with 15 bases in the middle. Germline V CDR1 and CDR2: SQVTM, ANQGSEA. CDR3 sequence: CSPEMVPYGYTF. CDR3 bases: TGCAGCCCCGAAATGGTCCCATATGGCTACACCTTC. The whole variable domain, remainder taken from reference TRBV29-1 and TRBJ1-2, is SAVISQKPSRDICQRGTSLTIQCQVDSQVTMMFWYRQQPGQSLTLIATANQGSEATYESGFVIDKFPISRPNLTFSTLTVSNMSPEDSSIYLCSPEMVPYGYTFGSGTRLTVV.

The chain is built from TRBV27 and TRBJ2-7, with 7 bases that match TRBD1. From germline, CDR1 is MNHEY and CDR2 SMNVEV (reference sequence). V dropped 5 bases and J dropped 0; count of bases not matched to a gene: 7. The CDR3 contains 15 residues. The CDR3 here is CASSPAWTGSYEQYF. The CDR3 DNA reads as TGTGCCAGCAGTCCCGCTTGGACAGGCTCCTACGAGCAGTACTTC.

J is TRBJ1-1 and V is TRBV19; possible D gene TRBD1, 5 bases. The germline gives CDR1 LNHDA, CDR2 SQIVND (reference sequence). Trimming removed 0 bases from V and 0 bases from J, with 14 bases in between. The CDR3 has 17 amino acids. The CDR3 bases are TGTGCCAGTAGTATAGATTTCAGGGTTGGGCTGAACACTGAAGCTTTCTTT. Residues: CASSIDFRVGLNTEAFF.

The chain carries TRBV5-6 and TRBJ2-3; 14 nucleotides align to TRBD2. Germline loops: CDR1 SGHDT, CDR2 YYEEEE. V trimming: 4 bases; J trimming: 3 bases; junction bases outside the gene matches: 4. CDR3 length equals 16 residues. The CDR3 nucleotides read TGTGCCAGCAGCACCGGACTAGCGGGAGGTACAGATACGCAGTATTTT. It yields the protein CASSTGLAGGTDTQYF.

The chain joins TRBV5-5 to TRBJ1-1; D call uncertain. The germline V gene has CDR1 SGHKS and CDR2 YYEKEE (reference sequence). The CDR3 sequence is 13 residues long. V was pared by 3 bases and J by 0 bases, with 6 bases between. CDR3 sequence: CASSSRVNTEAFF. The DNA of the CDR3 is TGTGCCAGCAGCTCCCGGGTGAACACTGAAGCTTTCTTT.

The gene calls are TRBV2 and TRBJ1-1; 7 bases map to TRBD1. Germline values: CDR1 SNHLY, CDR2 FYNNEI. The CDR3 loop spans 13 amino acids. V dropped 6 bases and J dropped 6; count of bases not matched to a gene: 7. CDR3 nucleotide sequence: TGTGCCAGCAGGACGACAGGGATAGCTGAAGCTTTCTTT. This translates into CASRTTGIAEAFF.